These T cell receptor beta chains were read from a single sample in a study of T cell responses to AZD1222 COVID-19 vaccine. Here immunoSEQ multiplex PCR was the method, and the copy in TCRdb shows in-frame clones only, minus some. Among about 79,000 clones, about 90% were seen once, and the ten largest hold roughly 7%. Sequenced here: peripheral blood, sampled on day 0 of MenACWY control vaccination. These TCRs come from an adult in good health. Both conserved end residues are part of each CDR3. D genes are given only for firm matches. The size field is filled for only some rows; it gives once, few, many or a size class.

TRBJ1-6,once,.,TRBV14,CASSQEFGVRNSPLHF,TGTGCCAGCAGCCAAGAATTTGGAGTTCGTAATTCACCCCTCCACTTT
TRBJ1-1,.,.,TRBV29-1,CSVGAMNTEAFF,TGCAGCGTTGGGGCTATGAACACTGAAGCTTTCTTT
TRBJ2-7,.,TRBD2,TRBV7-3,CASSLSSGGTYEQYF,TGTGCCAGCAGCTTATCCAGCGGGGGGACCTACGAGCAGTACTTC
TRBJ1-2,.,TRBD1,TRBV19,CASSPPGTGDGYTF,TGTGCCAGTAGCCCCCCCGGGACAGGGGATGGCTACACCTTC
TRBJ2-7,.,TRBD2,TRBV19,CASSISLTSGNYGEQYF,TGTGCCAGTAGTATTAGCTTGACTAGCGGGAATTATGGCGAGCAGTACTTC
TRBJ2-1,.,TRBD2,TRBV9,CASSVGVPGLAGGTYNEQFF,TGTGCCAGCAGCGTAGGGGTCCCGGGACTAGCGGGAGGGACCTACAATGAGCAGTTCTTC
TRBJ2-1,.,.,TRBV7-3,CASSFQGGGFNEQFF,TGTGCCAGCAGCTTCCAGGGAGGGGGTTTTAATGAGCAGTTCTTC
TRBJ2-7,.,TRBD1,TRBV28,CASSFPTGQGSYEQYF,TGTGCCAGCAGTTTCCCGACGGGACAGGGGTCCTACGAGCAGTACTTC
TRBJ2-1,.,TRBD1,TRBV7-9,CASSLGTGETYNEQFF,TGTGCCAGCAGCTTAGGGACAGGGGAGACCTACAATGAGCAGTTCTTC
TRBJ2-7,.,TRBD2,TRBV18,CASSQEGSGRAKGEQYF,TGTGCCAGCTCACAAGAAGGGAGCGGGAGGGCCAAGGGGGAGCAGTACTTC
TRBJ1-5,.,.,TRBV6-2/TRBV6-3,CASSGEYRQPQHF,TGTGCCAGCAGTGGGGAATATCGACAGCCCCAGCATTTT
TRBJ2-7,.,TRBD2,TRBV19,CASSTQHGRFYEQYF,TGTGCCAGTAGTACCCAACACGGGAGGTTCTACGAGCAGTACTTC
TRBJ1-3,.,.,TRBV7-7,CASSKNSGNTIYF,TGTGCTAGCAGCAAGAACTCTGGAAACACCATATATTTT
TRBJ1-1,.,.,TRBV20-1,CSASLLAGLTEAFF,TGCAGTGCTAGTCTACTGGCAGGGCTCACTGAAGCTTTCTTT
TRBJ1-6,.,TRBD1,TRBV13,CASSTDRGAVNSPLHF,TGTGCCAGCAGCACGGACAGGGGAGCGGTGAATTCACCCCTCCACTTT
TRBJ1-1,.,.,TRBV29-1,CSGMNTEAFF,TGCAGCGGCATGAACACTGAAGCTTTCTTT
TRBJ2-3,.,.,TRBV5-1,CASSRDDTDTQYF,TGCGCCAGCTCCCGGGACGACACAGATACGCAGTATTTT